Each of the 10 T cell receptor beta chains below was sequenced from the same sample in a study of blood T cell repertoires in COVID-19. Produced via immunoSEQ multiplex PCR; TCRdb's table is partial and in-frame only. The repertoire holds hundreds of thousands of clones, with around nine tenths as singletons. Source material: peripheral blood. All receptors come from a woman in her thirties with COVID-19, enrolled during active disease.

CDR3 loop: CASSPEPGQEHNEQFF. CDR3 nucleotides: TGCGCCAGCAGCCCCGAACCGGGACAGGAACACAATGAGCAGTTCTTC. The J gene is TRBJ2-1, the V gene TRBV5-1; 8 bases are shared with TRBD1. With 4 bases clipped from V and 5 bases from J, the junction kept 11 bases outside the gene matches. CDR3 length equals 16 residues. Germline CDR1 reads SGHRS; CDR2 reads YFSETQ.

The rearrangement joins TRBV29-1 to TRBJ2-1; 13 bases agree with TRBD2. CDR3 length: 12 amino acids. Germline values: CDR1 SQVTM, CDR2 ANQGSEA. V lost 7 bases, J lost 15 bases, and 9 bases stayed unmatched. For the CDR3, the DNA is TGCAGCGCTGGACTAGCGGGAGCCCGGCCGTTCTTC. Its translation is CSAGLAGARPFF.

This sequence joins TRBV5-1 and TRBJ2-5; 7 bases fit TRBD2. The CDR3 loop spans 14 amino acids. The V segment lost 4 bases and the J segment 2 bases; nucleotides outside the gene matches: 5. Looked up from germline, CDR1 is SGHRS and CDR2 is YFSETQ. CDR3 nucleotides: TGCGCCAGCAGCCCCTGGCGGGGGCAAGAGACCCAGTACTTC. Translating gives CASSPWRGQETQYF.

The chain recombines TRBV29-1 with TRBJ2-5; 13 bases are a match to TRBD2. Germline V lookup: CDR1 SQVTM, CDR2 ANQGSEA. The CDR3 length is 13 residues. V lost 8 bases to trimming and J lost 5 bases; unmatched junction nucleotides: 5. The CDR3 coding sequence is TGCAGCAAAAGGACTAGCGGGAGTGAGACCCAGTACTTC. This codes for CSKRTSGSETQYF.

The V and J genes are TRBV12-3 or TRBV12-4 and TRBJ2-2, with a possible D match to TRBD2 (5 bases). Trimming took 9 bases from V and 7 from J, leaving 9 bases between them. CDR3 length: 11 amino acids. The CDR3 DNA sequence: TGTGCCAGTCGGCGGGTCGGGGAGCTGTTTTTT. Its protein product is CASRRVGELFF.

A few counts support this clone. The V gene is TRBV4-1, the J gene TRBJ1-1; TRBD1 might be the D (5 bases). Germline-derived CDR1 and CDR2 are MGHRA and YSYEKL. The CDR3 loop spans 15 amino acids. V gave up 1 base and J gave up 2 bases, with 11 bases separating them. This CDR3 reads CASSQGAGHNTEAFF. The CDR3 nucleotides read TGCGCCAGCAGCCAAGGCGCCGGACACAACACTGAAGCTTTCTTT.

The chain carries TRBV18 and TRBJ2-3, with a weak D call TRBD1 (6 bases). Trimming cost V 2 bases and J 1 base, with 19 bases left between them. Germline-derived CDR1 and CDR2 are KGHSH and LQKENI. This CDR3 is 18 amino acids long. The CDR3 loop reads CASSPFLGAPGGTDTQYF. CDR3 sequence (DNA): TGTGCCAGCTCACCATTCCTTGGGGCGCCAGGGGGCACAGATACGCAGTATTTT.

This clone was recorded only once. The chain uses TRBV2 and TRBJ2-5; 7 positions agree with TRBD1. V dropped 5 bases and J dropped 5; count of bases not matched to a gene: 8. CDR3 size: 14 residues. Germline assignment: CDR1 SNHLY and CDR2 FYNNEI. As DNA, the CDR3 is TGTGCCAGCAGTTATTCCAGACAGGGCGAGACCCAGTACTTC. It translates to CASSYSRQGETQYF.

CDR3 nucleotide sequence: TGTGCCACCAGCTTTACAGGGGATAACTCCTATAATTCACCCCTCCACTTT. Encoded protein: CATSFTGDNSYNSPLHF. This chain links TRBV15 with TRBJ1-6; 7 nucleotides line up with TRBD1. The V gene's germline CDR1 is LNHNV and CDR2 YYDKDF (reference sequence). This CDR3 contains 17 residues. Losses at the gene ends were 5 bases for V and 0 bases for J; bases not matched to a gene: 7.

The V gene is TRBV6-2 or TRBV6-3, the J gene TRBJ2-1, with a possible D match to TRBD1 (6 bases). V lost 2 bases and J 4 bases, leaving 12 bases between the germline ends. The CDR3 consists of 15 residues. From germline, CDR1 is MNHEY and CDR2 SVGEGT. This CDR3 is CASSYLVGQYNEQFF. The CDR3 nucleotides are TGTGCCAGCAGTTACCTGGTCGGACAGTACAATGAGCAGTTCTTC.